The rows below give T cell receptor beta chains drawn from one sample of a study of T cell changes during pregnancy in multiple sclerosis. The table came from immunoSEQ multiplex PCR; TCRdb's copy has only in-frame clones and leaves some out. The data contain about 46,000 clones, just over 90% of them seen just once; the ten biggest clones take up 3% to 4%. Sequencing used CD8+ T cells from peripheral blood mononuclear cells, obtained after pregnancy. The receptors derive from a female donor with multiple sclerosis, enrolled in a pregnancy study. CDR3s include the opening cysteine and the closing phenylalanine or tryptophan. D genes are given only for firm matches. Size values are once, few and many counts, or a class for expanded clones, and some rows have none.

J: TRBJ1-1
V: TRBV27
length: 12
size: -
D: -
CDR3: CASSLGRGEAFF
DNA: TGTGCCAGCAGTCTCGGACGGGGTGAAGCTTTCTTT

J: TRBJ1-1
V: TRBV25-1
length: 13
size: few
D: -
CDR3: CASSWQGSTEAFF
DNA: TGTGCCAGCAGTTGGCAGGGGAGCACTGAAGCTTTCTTT

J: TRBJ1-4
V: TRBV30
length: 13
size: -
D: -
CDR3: CAWSGEGYEKLFF
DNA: TGTGCCTGGAGTGGGGAGGGTTATGAAAAACTGTTTTTT

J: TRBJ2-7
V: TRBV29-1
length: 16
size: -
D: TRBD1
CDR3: CSVEDPSETGAYEQYF
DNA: TGCAGCGTTGAAGACCCTTCCGAGACAGGGGCCTACGAGCAGTACTTC

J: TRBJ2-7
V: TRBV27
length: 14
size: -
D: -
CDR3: CASSLSNSPYEQYF
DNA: TGTGCCAGCAGTTTATCAAACAGTCCCTACGAGCAGTACTTC

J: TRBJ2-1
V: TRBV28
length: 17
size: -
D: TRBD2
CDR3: CASRPGLAGLSYNEQFF
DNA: TGTGCCAGCAGGCCGGGACTAGCGGGATTATCCTACAATGAGCAGTTCTTC

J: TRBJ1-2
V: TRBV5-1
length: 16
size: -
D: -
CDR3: CASTPTAGGALYGYTF
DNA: TGCGCCAGCACCCCAACTGCGGGGGGGGCCCTTTATGGCTACACCTTC

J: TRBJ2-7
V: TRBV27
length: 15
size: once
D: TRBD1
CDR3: CASSFWGQEGYEQYF
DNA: TGTGCCAGCAGTTTTTGGGGACAGGAGGGTTACGAGCAGTACTTC

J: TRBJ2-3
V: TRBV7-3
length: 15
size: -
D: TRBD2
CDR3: CASSLAGGFSDTQYF
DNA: TGTGCCAGCAGCTTGGCGGGGGGTTTTTCAGATACGCAGTATTTT

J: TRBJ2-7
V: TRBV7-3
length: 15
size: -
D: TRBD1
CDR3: CASSSTGQGADEQYF
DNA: TGTGCCAGCAGCTCTACGGGACAGGGGGCGGACGAGCAGTACTTC

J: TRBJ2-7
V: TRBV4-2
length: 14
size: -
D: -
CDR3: CASSQGGRGYEQYF
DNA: TGTGCCAGCAGCCAAGGGGGACGGGGGTACGAGCAGTACTTC

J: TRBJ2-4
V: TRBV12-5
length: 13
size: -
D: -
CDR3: CASGFEGGDIQYF
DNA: TGTGCTAGTGGTTTTGAGGGGGGGGACATTCAGTACTTC

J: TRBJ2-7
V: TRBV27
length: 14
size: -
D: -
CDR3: CASSSHWGAYEQYF
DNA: TGTGCCAGCAGTTCCCACTGGGGAGCCTACGAGCAGTACTTC

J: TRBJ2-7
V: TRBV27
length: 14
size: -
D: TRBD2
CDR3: CASSYGGRGYEQYF
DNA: TGTGCCAGCAGTTATGGAGGGAGGGGATACGAGCAGTACTTC

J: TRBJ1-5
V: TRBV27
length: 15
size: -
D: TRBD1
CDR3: CASSRTGESNQPQHF
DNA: TGTGCCAGCAGTCGGACAGGAGAAAGCAATCAGCCCCAGCATTTT